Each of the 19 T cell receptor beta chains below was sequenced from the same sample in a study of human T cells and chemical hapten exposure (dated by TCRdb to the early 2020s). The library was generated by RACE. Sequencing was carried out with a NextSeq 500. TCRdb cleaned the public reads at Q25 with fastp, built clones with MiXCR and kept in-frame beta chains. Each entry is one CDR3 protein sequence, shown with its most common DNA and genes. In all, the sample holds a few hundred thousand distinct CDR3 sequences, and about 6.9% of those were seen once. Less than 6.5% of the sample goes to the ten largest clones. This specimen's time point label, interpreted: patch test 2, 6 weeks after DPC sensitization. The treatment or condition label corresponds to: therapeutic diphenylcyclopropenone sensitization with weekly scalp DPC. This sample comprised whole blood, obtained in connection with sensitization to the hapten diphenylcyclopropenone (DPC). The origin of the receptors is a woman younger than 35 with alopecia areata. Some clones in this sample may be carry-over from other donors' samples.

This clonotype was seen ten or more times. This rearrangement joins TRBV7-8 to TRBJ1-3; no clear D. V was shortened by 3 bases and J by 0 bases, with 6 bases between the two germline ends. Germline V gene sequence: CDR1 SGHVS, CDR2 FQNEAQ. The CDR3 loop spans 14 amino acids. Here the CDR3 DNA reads TGTGCCAGCAGCTTGGCCCGCTCTGGAAACACCATATATTTT. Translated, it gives CASSLARSGNTIYF.

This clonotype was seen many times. The CDR3 DNA sequence: TGTGCCAGCAGTCGTCAGGTTAGGACTGAAGCTTTCTTT. This encodes CASSRQVRTEAFF. The chain has TRBV7-2 and TRBJ1-1; the D is unclear. The CDR3 is 13 amino acids. V lost 6 bases and J 5 bases, leaving 13 bases between the germline ends. Germline V gives CDR1 SGHTA, CDR2 FQGNSA.

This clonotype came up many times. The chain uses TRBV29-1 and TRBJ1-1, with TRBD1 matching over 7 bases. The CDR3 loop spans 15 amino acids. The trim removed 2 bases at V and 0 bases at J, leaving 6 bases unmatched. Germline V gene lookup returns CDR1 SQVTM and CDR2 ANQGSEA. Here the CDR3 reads CSVERAGTVNTEAFF. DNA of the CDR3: TGCAGCGTTGAACGCGCCGGGACAGTGAACACTGAAGCTTTCTTT. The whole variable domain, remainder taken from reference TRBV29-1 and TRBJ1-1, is SAVISQKPSRDICQRGTSLTIQCQVDSQVTMMFWYRQQPGQSLTLIATANQGSEATYESGFVIDKFPISRPNLTFSTLTVSNMSPEDSSIYLCSVERAGTVNTEAFFGQGTRLTVV.

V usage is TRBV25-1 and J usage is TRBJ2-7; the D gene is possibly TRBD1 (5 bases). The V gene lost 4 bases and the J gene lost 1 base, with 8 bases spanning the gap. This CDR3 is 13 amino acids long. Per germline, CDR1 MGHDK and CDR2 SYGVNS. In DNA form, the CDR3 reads TGTGCCAGCAGTGTAGCAGGGTCCTACGAGCAGTACTTC. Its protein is CASSVAGSYEQYF.

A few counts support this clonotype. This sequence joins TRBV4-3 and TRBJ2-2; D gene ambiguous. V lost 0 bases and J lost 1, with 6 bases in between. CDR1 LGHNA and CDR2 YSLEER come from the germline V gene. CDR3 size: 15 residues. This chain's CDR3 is CASSQDGENTGELFF. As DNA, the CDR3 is TGCGCCAGCAGCCAAGATGGGGAGAACACCGGGGAGCTGTTTTTT.

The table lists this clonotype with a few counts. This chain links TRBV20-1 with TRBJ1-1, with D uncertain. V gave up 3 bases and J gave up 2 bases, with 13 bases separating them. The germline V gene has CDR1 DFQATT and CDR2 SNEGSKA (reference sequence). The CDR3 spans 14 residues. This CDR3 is CSARDHSVNTEAFF. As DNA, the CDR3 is TGCAGTGCTAGGGACCACAGTGTAAACACTGAAGCTTTCTTT.

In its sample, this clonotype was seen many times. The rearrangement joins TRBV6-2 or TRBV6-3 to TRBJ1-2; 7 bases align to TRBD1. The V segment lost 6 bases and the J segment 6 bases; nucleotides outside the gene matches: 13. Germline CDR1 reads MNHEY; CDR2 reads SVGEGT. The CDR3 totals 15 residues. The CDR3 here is CASSRTGQRRNGYTF. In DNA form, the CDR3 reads TGTGCCAGCAGCCGGACAGGCCAACGTCGTAATGGCTACACCTTC.

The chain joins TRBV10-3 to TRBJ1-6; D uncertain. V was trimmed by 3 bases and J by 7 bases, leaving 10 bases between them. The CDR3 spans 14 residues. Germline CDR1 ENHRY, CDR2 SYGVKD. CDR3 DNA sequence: TGTGCCATCAGTGAAAAGGTTGGCAATTCACCCCTCCACTTT. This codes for CAISEKVGNSPLHF.

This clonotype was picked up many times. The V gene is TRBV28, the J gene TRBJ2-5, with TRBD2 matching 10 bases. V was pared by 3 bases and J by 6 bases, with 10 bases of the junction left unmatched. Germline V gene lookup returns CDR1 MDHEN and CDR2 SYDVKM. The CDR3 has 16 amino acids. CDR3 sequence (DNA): TGTGCCAGCAGTTTGGTTAGGACTAGCGGTGTGCAGACCCAGTACTTC. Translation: CASSLVRTSGVQTQYF.

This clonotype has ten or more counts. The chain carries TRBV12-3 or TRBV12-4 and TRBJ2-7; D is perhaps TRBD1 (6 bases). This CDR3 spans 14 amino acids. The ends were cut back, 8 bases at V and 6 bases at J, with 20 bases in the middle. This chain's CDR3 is CASGQDSFSREQYF. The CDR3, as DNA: TGTGCCAGCGGGCAGGACAGCTTCTCGCGCGAGCAGTACTTC.

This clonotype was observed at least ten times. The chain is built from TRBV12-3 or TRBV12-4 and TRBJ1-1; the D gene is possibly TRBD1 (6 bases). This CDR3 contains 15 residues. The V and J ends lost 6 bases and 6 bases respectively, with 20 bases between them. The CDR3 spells CASRSGHHTTAEAFF. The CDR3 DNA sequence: TGTGCCAGCAGGTCGGGACACCACACGACAGCTGAAGCTTTCTTT.

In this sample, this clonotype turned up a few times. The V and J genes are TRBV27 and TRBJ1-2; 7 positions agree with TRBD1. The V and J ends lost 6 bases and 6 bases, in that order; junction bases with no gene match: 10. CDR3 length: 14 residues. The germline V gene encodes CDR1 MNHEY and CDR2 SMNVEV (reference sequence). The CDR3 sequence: CASSPETGRDGYTF. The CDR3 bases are TGTGCCAGCAGCCCTGAGACAGGGAGAGATGGCTACACCTTC.

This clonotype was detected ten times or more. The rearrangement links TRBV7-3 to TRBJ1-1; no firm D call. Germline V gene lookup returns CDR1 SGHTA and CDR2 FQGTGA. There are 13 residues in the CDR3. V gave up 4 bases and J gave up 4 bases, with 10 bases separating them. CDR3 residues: CASSSVLSTEAFF. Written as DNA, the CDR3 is TGTGCCAGCAGCTCAGTTTTGAGCACTGAAGCTTTCTTT.

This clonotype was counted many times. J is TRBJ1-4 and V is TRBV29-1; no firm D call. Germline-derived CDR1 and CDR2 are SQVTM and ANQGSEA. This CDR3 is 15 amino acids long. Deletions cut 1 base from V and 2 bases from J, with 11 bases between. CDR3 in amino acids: CSVEVGGTTNEKLFF. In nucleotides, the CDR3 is TGCAGCGTTGAAGTTGGTGGAACGACTAATGAAAAACTGTTTTTT.

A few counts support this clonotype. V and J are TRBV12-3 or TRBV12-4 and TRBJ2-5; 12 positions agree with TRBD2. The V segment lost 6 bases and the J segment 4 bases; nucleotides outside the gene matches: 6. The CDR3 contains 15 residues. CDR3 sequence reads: CASRARTSGVETQYF. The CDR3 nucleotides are TGTGCCAGCAGAGCAAGGACTAGCGGGGTAGAGACCCAGTACTTC.

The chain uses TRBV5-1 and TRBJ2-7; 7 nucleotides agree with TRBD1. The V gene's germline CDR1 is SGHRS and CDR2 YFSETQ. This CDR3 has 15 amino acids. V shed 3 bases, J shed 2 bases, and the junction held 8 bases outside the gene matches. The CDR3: CASSSSRQGPYEQYF. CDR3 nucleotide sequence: TGCGCCAGCAGCTCTTCCCGACAGGGCCCCTACGAGCAGTACTTC.

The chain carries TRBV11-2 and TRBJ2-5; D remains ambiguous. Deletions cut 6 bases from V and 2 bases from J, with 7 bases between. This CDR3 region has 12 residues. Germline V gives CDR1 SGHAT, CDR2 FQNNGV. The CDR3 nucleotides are TGTGCCAGCAGTTGGTGGCAAGAGACCCAGTACTTC. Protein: CASSWWQETQYF.

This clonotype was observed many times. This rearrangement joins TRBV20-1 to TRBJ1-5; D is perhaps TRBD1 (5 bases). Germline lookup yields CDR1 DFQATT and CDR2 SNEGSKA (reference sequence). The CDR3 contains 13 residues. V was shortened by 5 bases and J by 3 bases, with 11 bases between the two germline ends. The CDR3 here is CSAPTGYNQPQHF. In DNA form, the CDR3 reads TGCAGTGCTCCTACAGGTTACAATCAGCCCCAGCATTTT.

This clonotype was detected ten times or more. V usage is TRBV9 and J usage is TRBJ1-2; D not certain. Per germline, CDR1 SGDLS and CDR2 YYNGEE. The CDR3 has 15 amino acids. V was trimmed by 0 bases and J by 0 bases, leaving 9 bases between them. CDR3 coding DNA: TGTGCCAGCAGCGTAGGCTATGGGTCTAACTATGGCTACACCTTC. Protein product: CASSVGYGSNYGYTF.